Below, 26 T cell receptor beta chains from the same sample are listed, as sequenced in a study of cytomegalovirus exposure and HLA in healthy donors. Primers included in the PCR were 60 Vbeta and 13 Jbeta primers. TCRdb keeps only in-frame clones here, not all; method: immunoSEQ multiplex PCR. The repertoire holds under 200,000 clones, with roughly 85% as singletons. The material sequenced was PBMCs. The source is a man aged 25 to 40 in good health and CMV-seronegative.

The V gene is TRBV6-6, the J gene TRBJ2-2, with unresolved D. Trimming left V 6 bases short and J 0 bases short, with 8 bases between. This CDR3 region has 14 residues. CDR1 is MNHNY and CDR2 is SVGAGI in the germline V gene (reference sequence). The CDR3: CASSVGANTGELFF. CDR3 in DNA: TGTGCCAGCAGCGTGGGCGCGAACACCGGGGAGCTGTTTTTT.

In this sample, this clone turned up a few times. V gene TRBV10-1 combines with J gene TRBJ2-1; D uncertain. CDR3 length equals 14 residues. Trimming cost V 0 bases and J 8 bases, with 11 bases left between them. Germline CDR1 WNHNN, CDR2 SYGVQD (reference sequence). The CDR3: CASSESSFNHEQFF. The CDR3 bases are TGCGCCAGCAGTGAGTCGAGTTTTAACCATGAGCAGTTCTTC.

The CDR3 DNA follows: TGTGCCAGCAGCTCCGGACAGGGAGATGGCTACACCTTC. Residues: CASSSGQGDGYTF. The rearrangement links TRBV9 to TRBJ1-2; 8 bases match TRBD1. Germline assignment: CDR1 SGDLS and CDR2 YYNGEE. The CDR3 sequence is 13 residues long. The V and J ends lost 4 bases and 6 bases, in that order; junction bases with no gene match: 5.

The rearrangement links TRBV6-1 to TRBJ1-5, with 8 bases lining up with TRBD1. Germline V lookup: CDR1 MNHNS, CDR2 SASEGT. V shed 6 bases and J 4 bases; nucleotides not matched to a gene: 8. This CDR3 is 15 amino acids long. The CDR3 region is CASSDWGQVNQPQHF. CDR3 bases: TGTGCCAGCAGCGATTGGGGACAGGTGAATCAGCCCCAGCATTTT.

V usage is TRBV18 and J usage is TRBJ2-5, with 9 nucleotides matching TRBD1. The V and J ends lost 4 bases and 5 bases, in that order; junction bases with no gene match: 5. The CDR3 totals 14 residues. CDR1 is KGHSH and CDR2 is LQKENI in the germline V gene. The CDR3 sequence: CASSRTGVEETQYF. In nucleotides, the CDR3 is TGTGCCAGCTCACGGACAGGGGTCGAGGAGACCCAGTACTTC.

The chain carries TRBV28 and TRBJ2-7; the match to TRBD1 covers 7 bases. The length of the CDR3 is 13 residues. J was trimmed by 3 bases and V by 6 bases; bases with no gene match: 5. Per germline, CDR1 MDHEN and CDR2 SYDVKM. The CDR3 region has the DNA TGTGCCAGCAGGGGGACAGCAGTCTACGAGCAGTACTTC. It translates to CASRGTAVYEQYF. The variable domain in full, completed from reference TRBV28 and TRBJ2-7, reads DVKVTQSSRYLVKRTGEKVFLECVQDMDHENMFWYRQDPGLGLRLIYFSYDVKMKEKGDIPEGYSVSREKKERFSLILESASTNQTSMYLCASRGTAVYEQYFGPGTRLTVT.

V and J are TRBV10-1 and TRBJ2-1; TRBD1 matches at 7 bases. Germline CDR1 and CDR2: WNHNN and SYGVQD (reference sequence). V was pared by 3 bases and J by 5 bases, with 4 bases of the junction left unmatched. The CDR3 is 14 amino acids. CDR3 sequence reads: CASSEQGRHNEQFF. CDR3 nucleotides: TGCGCCAGCAGTGAACAGGGGCGACACAATGAGCAGTTCTTC.

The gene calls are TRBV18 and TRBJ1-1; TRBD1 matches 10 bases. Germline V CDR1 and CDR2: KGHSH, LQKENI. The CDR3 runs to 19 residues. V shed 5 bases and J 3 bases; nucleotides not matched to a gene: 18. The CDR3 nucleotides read TGTGCCAGCTCAGCGATACCGGGACAGGGGACGATGAAGGACACTGAAGCTTTCTTT. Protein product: CASSAIPGQGTMKDTEAFF.

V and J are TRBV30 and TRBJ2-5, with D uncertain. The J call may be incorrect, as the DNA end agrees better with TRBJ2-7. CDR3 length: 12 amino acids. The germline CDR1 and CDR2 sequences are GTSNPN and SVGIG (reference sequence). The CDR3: CAWGPQNYEQYF. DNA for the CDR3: TGTGCCTGGGGCCCCCAGAACTACGAGCAGTACTTC.

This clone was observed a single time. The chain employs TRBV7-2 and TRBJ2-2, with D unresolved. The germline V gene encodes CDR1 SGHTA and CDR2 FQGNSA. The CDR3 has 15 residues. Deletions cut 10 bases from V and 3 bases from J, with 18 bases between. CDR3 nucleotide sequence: TGTGCCACCGACCGCCTAGAGGCGGACACCGGGGAGCTGTTTTTT. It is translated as CATDRLEADTGELFF.

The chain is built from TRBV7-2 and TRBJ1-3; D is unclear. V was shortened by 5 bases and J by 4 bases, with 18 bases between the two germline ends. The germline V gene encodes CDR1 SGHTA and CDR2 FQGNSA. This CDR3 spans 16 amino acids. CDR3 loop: CASSPSAGPVGNTIYF. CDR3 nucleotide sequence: TGTGCCAGCAGCCCATCGGCAGGCCCAGTCGGAAACACCATATATTTT.

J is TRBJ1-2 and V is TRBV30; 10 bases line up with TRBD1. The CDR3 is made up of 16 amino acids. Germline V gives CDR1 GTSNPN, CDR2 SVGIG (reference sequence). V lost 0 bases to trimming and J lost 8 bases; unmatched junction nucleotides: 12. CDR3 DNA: TGTGCCTGGAGTGTACTGCTGACAGGGGGCGGGACCGGCTACACCTTC. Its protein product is CAWSVLLTGGGTGYTF.

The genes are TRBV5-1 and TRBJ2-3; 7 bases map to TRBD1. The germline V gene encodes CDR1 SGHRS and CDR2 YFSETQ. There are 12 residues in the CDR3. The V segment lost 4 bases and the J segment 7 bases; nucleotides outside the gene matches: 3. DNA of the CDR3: TGCGCCAGCAGCCCACAGGGGCATACGCAGTATTTT. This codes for CASSPQGHTQYF. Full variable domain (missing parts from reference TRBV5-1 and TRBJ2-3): KAGVTQTPRYLIKTRGQQVTLSCSPISGHRSVSWYQQTPGQGLQFLFEYFSETQRNKGNFPGRFSGRQFSNSRSEMNVSTLELGDSALYLCASSPQGHTQYFGPGTRLTVL.

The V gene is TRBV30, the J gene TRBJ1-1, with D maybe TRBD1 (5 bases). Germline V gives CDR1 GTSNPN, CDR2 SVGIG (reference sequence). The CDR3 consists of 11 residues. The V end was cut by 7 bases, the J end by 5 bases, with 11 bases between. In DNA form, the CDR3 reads TGTGCCTTTCGAAGGACAACTGAAGCTTTCTTT. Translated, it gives CAFRRTTEAFF.

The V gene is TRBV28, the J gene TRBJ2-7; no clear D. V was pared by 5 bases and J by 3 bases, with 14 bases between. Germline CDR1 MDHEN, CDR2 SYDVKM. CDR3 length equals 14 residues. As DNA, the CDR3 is TGTGCCAGCAGTGTCAGTCACCGTTACTACGAGCAGTACTTC. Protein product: CASSVSHRYYEQYF.

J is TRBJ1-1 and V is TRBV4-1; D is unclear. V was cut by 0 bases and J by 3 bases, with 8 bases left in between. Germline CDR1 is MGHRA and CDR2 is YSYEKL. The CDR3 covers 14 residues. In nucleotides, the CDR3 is TGCGCCAGCAGCCAAGATGAGGTGGACACTGAAGCTTTCTTT. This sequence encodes CASSQDEVDTEAFF.

CDR3 sequence (DNA): TGTGCCAGCAGCTTGTCACGTAAGAGCGCTGGAAACACCATATATTTT. This codes for CASSLSRKSAGNTIYF. The chain uses TRBV5-8 and TRBJ1-3; D gene uncertain. V was shortened by 1 base and J by 2 bases, with 13 bases between the two germline ends. The CDR3 totals 16 residues. CDR1 is SGHTS, CDR2 YDEGEE, per germline.

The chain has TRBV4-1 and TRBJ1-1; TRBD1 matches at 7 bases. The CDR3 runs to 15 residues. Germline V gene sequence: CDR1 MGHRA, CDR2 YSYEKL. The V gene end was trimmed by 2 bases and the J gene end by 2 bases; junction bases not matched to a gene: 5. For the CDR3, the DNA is TGCGCCAGCAGCCAACCCGGGACAGAAAACACTGAAGCTTTCTTT. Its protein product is CASSQPGTENTEAFF.

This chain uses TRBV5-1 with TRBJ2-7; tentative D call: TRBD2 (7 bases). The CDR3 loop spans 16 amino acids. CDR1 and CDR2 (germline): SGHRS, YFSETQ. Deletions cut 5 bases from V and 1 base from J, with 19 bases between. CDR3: CASRPTQGGGSYEQYF. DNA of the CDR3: TGCGCCAGCAGGCCGACTCAGGGAGGGGGATCCTACGAGCAGTACTTC. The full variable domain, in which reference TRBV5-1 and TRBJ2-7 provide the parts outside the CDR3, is KAGVTQTPRYLIKTRGQQVTLSCSPISGHRSVSWYQQTPGQGLQFLFEYFSETQRNKGNFPGRFSGRQFSNSRSEMNVSTLELGDSALYLCASRPTQGGGSYEQYFGPGTRLTVT.

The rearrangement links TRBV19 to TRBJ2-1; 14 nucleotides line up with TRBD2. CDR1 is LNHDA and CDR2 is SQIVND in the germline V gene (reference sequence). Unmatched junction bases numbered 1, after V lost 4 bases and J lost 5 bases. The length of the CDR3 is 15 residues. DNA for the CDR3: TGTGCCAGTAGTACGGGACTAGCGGGAGACAATGAGCAGTTCTTC. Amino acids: CASSTGLAGDNEQFF.

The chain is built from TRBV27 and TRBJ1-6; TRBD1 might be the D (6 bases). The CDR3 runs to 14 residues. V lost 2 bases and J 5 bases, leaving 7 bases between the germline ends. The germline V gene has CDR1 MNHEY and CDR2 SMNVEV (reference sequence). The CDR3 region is CASSLEGDNSPLHF. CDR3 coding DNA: TGTGCCAGCAGTTTAGAGGGGGATAATTCACCCCTCCACTTT.

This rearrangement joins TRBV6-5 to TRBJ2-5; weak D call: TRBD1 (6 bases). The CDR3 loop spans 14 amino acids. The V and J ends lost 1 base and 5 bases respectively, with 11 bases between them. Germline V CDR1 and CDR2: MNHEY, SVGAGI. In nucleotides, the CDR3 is TGTGCCAGCAGTTACTGGGGGCCCGGGGAGACCCAGTACTTC. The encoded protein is CASSYWGPGETQYF.

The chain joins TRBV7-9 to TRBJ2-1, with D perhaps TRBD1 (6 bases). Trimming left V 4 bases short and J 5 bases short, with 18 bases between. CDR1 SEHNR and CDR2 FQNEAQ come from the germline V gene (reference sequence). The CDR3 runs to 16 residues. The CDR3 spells CASSSGPRGYHNEQFF. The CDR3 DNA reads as TGTGCCAGCAGCTCCGGACCCAGGGGCTATCACAATGAGCAGTTCTTC.

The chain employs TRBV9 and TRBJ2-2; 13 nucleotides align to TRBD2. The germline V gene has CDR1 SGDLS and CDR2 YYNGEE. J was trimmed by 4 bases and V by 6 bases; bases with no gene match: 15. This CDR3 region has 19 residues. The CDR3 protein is CASTPSPLWTSGGTGELFF. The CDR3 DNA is TGTGCCAGCACCCCTAGCCCACTGTGGACTAGCGGGGGCACCGGGGAGCTGTTTTTT.

CDR3: CAINPRDKEETQYF. The CDR3 nucleotides read TGTGCCATCAACCCACGGGACAAGGAAGAGACCCAGTACTTC. The chain combines TRBV6-1 with TRBJ2-5; the D gene is possibly TRBD1 (6 bases). Trimming took off 10 bases at V and 3 bases at J, with 18 bases between the two ends. CDR1 is MNHNS, CDR2 SASEGT, per germline. The CDR3 covers 14 residues.

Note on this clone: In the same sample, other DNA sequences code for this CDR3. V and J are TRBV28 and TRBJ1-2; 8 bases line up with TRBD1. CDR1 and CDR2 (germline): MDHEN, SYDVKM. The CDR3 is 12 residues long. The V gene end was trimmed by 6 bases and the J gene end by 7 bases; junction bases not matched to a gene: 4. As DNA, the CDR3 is TGTGCCAGCAGCCCAGGGGGCTCTGGCTACACCTTC. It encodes CASSPGGSGYTF.